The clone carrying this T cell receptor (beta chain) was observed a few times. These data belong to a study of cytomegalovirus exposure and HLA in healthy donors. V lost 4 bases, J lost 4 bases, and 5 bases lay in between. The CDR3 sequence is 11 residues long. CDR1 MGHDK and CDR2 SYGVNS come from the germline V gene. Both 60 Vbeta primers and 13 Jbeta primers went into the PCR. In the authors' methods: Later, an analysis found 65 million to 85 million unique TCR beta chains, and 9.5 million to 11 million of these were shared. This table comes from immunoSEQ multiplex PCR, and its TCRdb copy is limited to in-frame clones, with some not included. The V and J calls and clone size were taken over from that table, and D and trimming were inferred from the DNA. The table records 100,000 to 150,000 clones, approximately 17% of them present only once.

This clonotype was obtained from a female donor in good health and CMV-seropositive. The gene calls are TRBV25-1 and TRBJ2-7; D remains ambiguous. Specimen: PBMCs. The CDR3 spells CASSGIYEQYF. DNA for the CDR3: TGTGCCAGCAGTGGTATATACGAGCAGTACTTC.